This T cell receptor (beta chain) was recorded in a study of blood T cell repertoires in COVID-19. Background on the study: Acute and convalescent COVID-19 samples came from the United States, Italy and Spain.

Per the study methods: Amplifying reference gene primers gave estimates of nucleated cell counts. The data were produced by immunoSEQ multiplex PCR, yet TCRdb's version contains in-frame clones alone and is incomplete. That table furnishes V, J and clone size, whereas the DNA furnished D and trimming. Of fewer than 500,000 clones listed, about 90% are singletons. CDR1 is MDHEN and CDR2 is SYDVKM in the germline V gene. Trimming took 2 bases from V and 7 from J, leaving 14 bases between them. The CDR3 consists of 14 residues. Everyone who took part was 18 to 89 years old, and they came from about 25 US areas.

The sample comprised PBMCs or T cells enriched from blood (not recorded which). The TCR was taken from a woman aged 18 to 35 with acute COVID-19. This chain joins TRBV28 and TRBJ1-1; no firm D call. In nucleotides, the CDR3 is TGTGCCAGCAGTTTACCCCGCCTGGGAGGTGAAGCTTTCTTT. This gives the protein CASSLPRLGGEAFF.